The 11 T cell receptor beta chains given below trace back to one sample, sequenced in a study of cytomegalovirus exposure and HLA in healthy donors. Primers: 60 Vbeta forward and 13 Jbeta reverse. The data were produced by immunoSEQ multiplex PCR, yet TCRdb's version contains in-frame clones alone and is incomplete. The top ten clones hold around 3.4% of a sample with about 99,000 clones, 60% to 80% of them seen once. The sequencing input was PBMCs. The receptors derive from a man aged 35-49 years in good health and CMV-seronegative.

The chain is built from TRBV5-4 and TRBJ1-1, with a tentative D call TRBD1 (5 bases). The CDR3 has 12 amino acids. The germline V gene encodes CDR1 SGHNT and CDR2 YYREEE (reference sequence). Trimming pared 4 bases from V and 4 bases from J, leaving 8 bases between. The DNA for the CDR3 is TGTGCCAGCAGCGGGGGGGGCACTGAAGCTTTCTTT. This codes for CASSGGGTEAFF.

The chain links TRBV13 to TRBJ1-4, with TRBD1 matching over 9 bases. Germline V gene data show CDR1 as PRHDT and CDR2 as FYEKMQ (reference sequence). The CDR3 totals 13 residues. V was pared by 5 bases and J by 10 bases, with 5 bases of the junction left unmatched. The CDR3 reads CASSTTGGGKLFF. In DNA, the CDR3 is TGTGCCAGCAGCACCACAGGGGGCGGAAAACTGTTTTTT.

The chain links TRBV9 to TRBJ1-1; TRBD1 might be the D (5 bases). Trimming shortened V by 1 base and J by 8 bases, and 9 bases separated the two germline ends. The CDR3 length is 12 residues. Germline V gives CDR1 SGDLS, CDR2 YYNGEE. In DNA, the CDR3 is TGTGCCAGCAGCGTAAACGACAGAGAAGCTTTCTTT. It translates to CASSVNDREAFF.

This chain links TRBV28 with TRBJ1-6; D is unclear. The V end lost 2 bases, the J end lost 9 bases, and 5 bases lay between the germline ends. This CDR3 contains 12 residues. Germline V gene lookup returns CDR1 MDHEN and CDR2 SYDVKM. The CDR3 sequence: CASSLQRSPLHF. Here the CDR3 DNA reads TGTGCCAGCAGTTTACAGCGTTCACCCCTCCACTTT. The full variable domain, in which reference TRBV28 and TRBJ1-6 provide the parts outside the CDR3, is DVKVTQSSRYLVKRTGEKVFLECVQDMDHENMFWYRQDPGLGLRLIYFSYDVKMKEKGDIPEGYSVSREKKERFSLILESASTNQTSMYLCASSLQRSPLHFGNGTRLTVT.

The J gene is TRBJ1-1, the V gene TRBV5-1, with 8 bases that match TRBD1. Germline V gene data show CDR1 as SGHRS and CDR2 as YFSETQ. V was clipped by 0 bases and J by 5 bases; unmatched bases: 3. The CDR3 consists of 14 residues. The CDR3 protein is CASSLDRGGTEAFF. CDR3 DNA sequence: TGCGCCAGCAGCTTGGACAGGGGGGGGACTGAAGCTTTCTTT.

A note on this clone: Germline and junction disagree at one end, which may indicate a read error. This chain joins TRBV5-1 and TRBJ2-5; TRBD2 might be the D (6 bases). This CDR3 comprises 15 residues. Germline assignment: CDR1 SGHRS and CDR2 YFSETQ. CDR3 sequence: CASSLEIADQKTQYF. CDR3 bases: TGCGCCAGCAGCTTGGAAATAGCGGACCAAAAGACCCAGTACTTC.

The chain carries TRBV5-6 and TRBJ2-7, with D perhaps matching TRBD1 (6 bases). This CDR3 contains 15 residues. Germline V gives CDR1 SGHDT, CDR2 YYEEEE. V lost 0 bases and J lost 7, with 17 bases in between. CDR3 DNA: TGTGCCAGCAGCTTGGTTGGCCAGGGGATAGGGGAGCAGTACTTC. It is translated as CASSLVGQGIGEQYF. Full variable domain (missing parts from reference TRBV5-6 and TRBJ2-7): DAGVTQSPTHLIKTRGQQVTLRCSPKSGHDTVSWYQQALGQGPQFIFQYYEEEERQRGNFPDRFSGHQFPNYSSELNVNALLLGDSALYLCASSLVGQGIGEQYFGPGTRLTVT.

The chain has TRBV5-4 and TRBJ2-5; TRBD2 aligns across 9 bases. Trimming removed 5 bases from V and 4 bases from J; junction bases left unmatched: 15. Germline lookup yields CDR1 SGHNT and CDR2 YYREEE (reference sequence). The CDR3 has 17 amino acids. The CDR3 DNA follows: TGTGCCAGCAGTCTGGGGTTTCGGCGGGGGGGCTCAGAGACCCAGTACTTC. Translation: CASSLGFRRGGSETQYF. Based on the CDR3 plus reference TRBV5-4 and TRBJ2-5, the full variable domain is ETGVTQSPTHLIKTRGQQVTLRCSSQSGHNTVSWYQQALGQGPQFIFQYYREEENGRGNFPPRFSGLQFPNYSSELNVNALELDDSALYLCASSLGFRRGGSETQYFGPGTRLLVL.

This chain links TRBV28 with TRBJ1-5; 7 bases line up with TRBD1. Germline CDR1 MDHEN, CDR2 SYDVKM. The ends lost 7 bases at V and 0 bases at J; junction bases unmatched: 24. This CDR3 region has 21 residues. The CDR3 region has the DNA TGTGCCAGCACCCAGCCCTGGGGGCGGGGACAGTGGAAGACTAGCAATCAGCCCCAGCATTTT. Protein: CASTQPWGRGQWKTSNQPQHF.

This chain connects TRBV19 to TRBJ2-2; possible D gene TRBD1, 5 bases. There are 13 residues in the CDR3. Germline V gives CDR1 LNHDA, CDR2 SQIVND (reference sequence). Trimming took off 8 bases at V and 4 bases at J, with 11 bases between the two ends. The CDR3 DNA sequence: TGTGCCAGTCTTCTGGACACCACCGGGGAGCTGTTTTTT. This translates into CASLLDTTGELFF.

This clone came up once. The gene calls are TRBV4-2 and TRBJ2-7, with D perhaps TRBD2 (5 bases). Germline CDR1 and CDR2: LGHNA and YNFKEQ. CDR3 length: 15 amino acids. The V end lost 7 bases, the J end lost 0 bases, and 16 bases lay between the germline ends. CDR3 in DNA: TGTGCCAGCACTTCTTCGGGGATAGACTCCTACGAGCAGTACTTC. This codes for CASTSSGIDSYEQYF.